These T cell receptor beta chains were read from a single sample in a study of PD-1 blockade in mismatch repair-deficient tumors. Method: immunoSEQ multiplex PCR; TCRdb's copy keeps in-frame clones and lacks some. The sample consists of fewer than 18,000 clones, 84% of them appearing once. No antigen has been assigned to these receptors. Sequenced material: cells cultured in vitro, taken from a patient treated with pembrolizumab. The receptors shown here come from an adult with mismatch repair-deficient cancer. Both conserved end residues are trimmed from each CDR3. Each record gives: V gene, J gene, CDR3 protein.

v_gene: TRBV2
j_gene: TRBJ2-3
CDR3aa: ASSDATITDTQY

v_gene: TRBV28
j_gene: TRBJ1-5
CDR3aa: ASSLWGNNQPQH

v_gene: TRBV29-1
j_gene: TRBJ2-2
CDR3aa: SAGLAGGHPNTGELF

v_gene: TRBV30
j_gene: TRBJ2-1
CDR3aa: AWSVSSRGEQF

v_gene: TRBV9
j_gene: TRBJ2-2
CDR3aa: ASSANRGSGELF

v_gene: TRBV5-6
j_gene: TRBJ2-7
CDR3aa: ASSLFLAIYEQY

v_gene: TRBV11-2
j_gene: TRBJ1-6
CDR3aa: ASSTSDGGGSPLH

v_gene: TRBV7-2
j_gene: TRBJ2-1
CDR3aa: ASSLGRGSSYNEQF

v_gene: TRBV27
j_gene: TRBJ2-1
CDR3aa: ASSLSAGAGGNEQF

v_gene: TRBV27
j_gene: TRBJ1-6
CDR3aa: ASRPRSSYNSPLH

v_gene: TRBV11-3
j_gene: TRBJ2-1
CDR3aa: ASSLASGSSYNEQF

v_gene: TRBV5-6
j_gene: TRBJ1-2
CDR3aa: ASSLGGATNYGYT

v_gene: TRBV2
j_gene: TRBJ2-1
CDR3aa: ASSVVAGGARLDNEQF

v_gene: TRBV27
j_gene: TRBJ2-6
CDR3aa: ASGLLASGRAGANVLT

v_gene: TRBV7-7
j_gene: TRBJ2-5
CDR3aa: ASSSHLGTSGRPSEETQY

v_gene: TRBV18
j_gene: TRBJ2-5
CDR3aa: ASSPYSQETQY

v_gene: TRBV6-6
j_gene: TRBJ2-2
CDR3aa: ASSHRLAGVDGELF

v_gene: TRBV5-5
j_gene: TRBJ1-3
CDR3aa: ASSPWGRDSGNTIY

v_gene: TRBV12-5
j_gene: TRBJ2-3
CDR3aa: ASGSGLATEITDTQY

v_gene: TRBV19
j_gene: TRBJ1-2
CDR3aa: ASSGGGGRTAANYGYT

v_gene: TRBV27
j_gene: TRBJ2-7
CDR3aa: ASSLKVDYEQY

v_gene: TRBV10-3
j_gene: TRBJ1-5
CDR3aa: AIPAAGVNQPQH

v_gene: TRBV28
j_gene: TRBJ2-2
CDR3aa: ASSTPAPGELF

v_gene: TRBV2
j_gene: TRBJ1-1
CDR3aa: ASSVAYNTEAF

v_gene: TRBV27
j_gene: TRBJ2-6
CDR3aa: ASSTSPYSGANVLT

v_gene: TRBV5-4
j_gene: TRBJ2-7
CDR3aa: ASSLGRAYEQY

v_gene: TRBV4-2
j_gene: TRBJ2-3
CDR3aa: ASSQESGPTSTDTQY

v_gene: TRBV30
j_gene: TRBJ2-2
CDR3aa: AWSQSAGELF

v_gene: TRBV28
j_gene: TRBJ1-5
CDR3aa: ASISSGGLSNQPQH

v_gene: TRBV13
j_gene: TRBJ2-6
CDR3aa: ASSSLQLTKSGQRPD

v_gene: TRBV27
j_gene: TRBJ2-2
CDR3aa: ASSLGAATGELF

v_gene: TRBV7-9
j_gene: TRBJ1-1
CDR3aa: ASSLGQSNTEAF

v_gene: TRBV2
j_gene: TRBJ2-7
CDR3aa: ASRSNRGIEQY

v_gene: TRBV21-1
j_gene: TRBJ2-3
CDR3aa: ASSKVNRSSTDTQY

v_gene: TRBV19
j_gene: TRBJ2-1
CDR3aa: ASSIRANEQF

v_gene: TRBV20-1
j_gene: TRBJ2-7
CDR3aa: SARAPYEQY

v_gene: TRBV9
j_gene: TRBJ2-1
CDR3aa: ASSLSGRANNEQF

v_gene: TRBV30
j_gene: TRBJ2-1
CDR3aa: AWGRSSGPYNEQF

v_gene: TRBV5-4
j_gene: TRBJ2-7
CDR3aa: ASSKEPYEQY

v_gene: TRBV5-1
j_gene: TRBJ2-3
CDR3aa: ASSLKDSQDTQY

v_gene: TRBV4-2
j_gene: TRBJ2-7
CDR3aa: ASSRGGQGGGVVYEQY

v_gene: TRBV4-1
j_gene: TRBJ2-2
CDR3aa: ASSRSGDTGELF

v_gene: TRBV30
j_gene: TRBJ2-7
CDR3aa: AWSESRIGPYEQY

v_gene: TRBV27
j_gene: TRBJ2-3
CDR3aa: ASSLIGGAGGPRDTQY

v_gene: TRBV5-1
j_gene: TRBJ1-2
CDR3aa: ANKPGQGGVYT

v_gene: TRBV11-2
j_gene: TRBJ1-2
CDR3aa: ASSMGAGLLPRLYGYT

v_gene: TRBV19
j_gene: TRBJ1-5
CDR3aa: ASSKGEGNQPQH

v_gene: TRBV6-6
j_gene: TRBJ2-5
CDR3aa: ASSQAGTAHQETQY

v_gene: TRBV11-2
j_gene: TRBJ2-1
CDR3aa: ASSLGGGSYNEQF

v_gene: TRBV7-2
j_gene: TRBJ1-1
CDR3aa: ASSQGRQNTEAF

v_gene: TRBV6-6
j_gene: TRBJ2-7
CDR3aa: ASSYSSPISSYEQY

v_gene: TRBV27
j_gene: TRBJ1-6
CDR3aa: ASSTLYRGRNSPLH

v_gene: TRBV15
j_gene: TRBJ2-7
CDR3aa: ATSGRDQAYEQY

v_gene: TRBV2
j_gene: TRBJ2-1
CDR3aa: ASSRQGDGNEQF

v_gene: TRBV28
j_gene: TRBJ2-1
CDR3aa: ASSPGGFLNPAYNEQF

v_gene: TRBV30
j_gene: TRBJ1-3
CDR3aa: AWSVLRGAWDTIY

v_gene: TRBV28
j_gene: TRBJ1-5
CDR3aa: ASSLQGNQPQH

v_gene: TRBV19
j_gene: TRBJ1-2
CDR3aa: ASTSRNREIGYT

v_gene: TRBV2
j_gene: TRBJ2-7
CDR3aa: ASSEIGTGTEQY